Following are 16 T cell receptor beta chains from one sample sequenced in a study of cytomegalovirus exposure and HLA in healthy donors. Amplification used 60 Vbeta primers and 13 Jbeta primers. TCRdb's table, derived via immunoSEQ multiplex PCR, lists solely in-frame clones and lacks some. The table lists 200,000 to 250,000 clones, roughly 80% of them singletons. The sequencing input was PBMCs. These TCRs come from a middle-aged man in good health and CMV-seronegative.

V usage is TRBV10-3 and J usage is TRBJ2-4; D is perhaps TRBD2 (6 bases). The ends were cut back, 10 bases at V and 5 bases at J, with 18 bases in the middle. The CDR3 contains 14 residues. Germline V gives CDR1 ENHRY, CDR2 SYGVKD. The CDR3 bases are TGTGCCAGCCAGTTGGGGGAGGACCAAAACATTCAGTACTTC. Its translation is CASQLGEDQNIQYF.

V and J are TRBV5-1 and TRBJ1-3; D gene uncertain. Germline V gives CDR1 SGHRS, CDR2 YFSETQ. The V and J ends lost 0 bases and 9 bases respectively, with 13 bases between them. The CDR3 totals 14 residues. CDR3 bases: TGCGCCAGCAGCTTGGGAGTAGAGTCGAGCACCATATATTTT. Protein: CASSLGVESSTIYF.

The chain joins TRBV7-9 to TRBJ1-4, with D possibly matching TRBD1 (6 bases). Trimming left V 11 bases short and J 4 bases short, with 17 bases between. CDR3 length: 14 amino acids. The germline CDR1 and CDR2 sequences are SEHNR and FQNEAQ (reference sequence). DNA for the CDR3: TGTGCCGGGGGAAGGACAGAACATAATGAAAAACTGTTTTTT. Its protein is CAGGRTEHNEKLFF. Full variable domain (remainder filled in from reference TRBV7-9 and TRBJ1-4): DTGVSQNPRHKITKRGQNVTFRCDPISEHNRLYWYRQTLGQGPEFLTYFQNEAQLEKSRLLSDRFSAERPKGSFSTLEIQRTEQGDSAMYLCAGGRTEHNEKLFFGSGTQLSVL.

This chain links TRBV5-1 with TRBJ2-5, with TRBD1 matching over 7 bases. CDR3 length: 15 residues. Germline V gene data show CDR1 as SGHRS and CDR2 as YFSETQ. With 0 bases clipped from V and 5 bases from J, the junction kept 7 bases outside the gene matches. CDR3 nucleotide sequence: TGCGCCAGCAGCTTGGGACTGACAGGGAGCGAGACCCAGTACTTC. It specifies CASSLGLTGSETQYF.

The CDR3 region is CASSIDPSHTEAFF. The CDR3 bases are TGTGCCAGTAGTATAGATCCAAGCCACACTGAAGCTTTCTTT. The chain has TRBV19 and TRBJ1-1; D ambiguous. V lost 0 bases and J lost 3, with 8 bases in between. Looked up from germline, CDR1 is LNHDA and CDR2 is SQIVND (reference sequence). This CDR3 has 14 amino acids. Looking up the rest from reference TRBV19 and TRBJ1-1 gives the full variable domain: DGGITQSPKYLFRKEGQNVTLSCEQNLNHDAMYWYRQDPGQGLRLIYYSQIVNDFQKGDIAEGYSVSREKKESFPLTVTSAQKNPTAFYLCASSIDPSHTEAFFGQGTRLTVV.

This clone has a single count. This chain connects TRBV4-1 to TRBJ2-5; 8 nucleotides align to TRBD1. V dropped 4 bases and J dropped 1; count of bases not matched to a gene: 5. The CDR3 loop spans 15 amino acids. CDR1 and CDR2 from the germline V gene are MGHRA and YSYEKL. The CDR3 DNA sequence: TGCGCCAGCAGCCGAGGACAGGGCCTCCAAGAGACCCAGTACTTC. Translated: CASSRGQGLQETQYF.

The chain carries TRBV28 and TRBJ1-4; no reliable D call. This CDR3 has 15 amino acids. In germline, CDR1 is MDHEN, CDR2 SYDVKM. V lost 7 bases, J lost 0 bases, and 12 bases lay in between. The CDR3 loop reads CASTSTAATNEKLFF. The CDR3 coding sequence is TGTGCCAGCACAAGCACCGCGGCAACTAATGAAAAACTGTTTTTT.

The gene calls are TRBV5-1 and TRBJ2-1; tentatively, D is TRBD1 (5 bases). V shed 2 bases and J shed 6 bases, with 9 bases lying between them. Germline loops: CDR1 SGHRS, CDR2 YFSETQ. This CDR3 is 13 amino acids long. CDR3 bases: TGCGCCAGCAGCTTCGCGGACACCAATGAGCAGTTCTTC. Protein product: CASSFADTNEQFF.

The chain recombines TRBV4-2 with TRBJ1-2; D possibly corresponds to TRBD1 (5 bases). Germline values: CDR1 LGHNA, CDR2 YNFKEQ. This CDR3 is 16 amino acids long. Trimming shortened V by 2 bases and J by 4 bases, and 17 bases separated the two germline ends. CDR3 nucleotide sequence: TGTGCCAGCAGCCAACCCGCAGACAGCAAAGTCTATGGCTACACCTTC. Its translation is CASSQPADSKVYGYTF.

The V call is TRBV11-2, the J call TRBJ2-7; TRBD2 matches at 7 bases. This CDR3 spans 13 amino acids. The J segment lost 7 bases and the V segment lost 2 bases, leaving 5 bases of the junction unmatched. CDR1 SGHAT and CDR2 FQNNGV come from the germline V gene. CDR3 DNA sequence: TGTGCCAGCAGCTTATTCCGGGGAGGGGAGCAGTACTTC. This sequence encodes CASSLFRGGEQYF.

CDR3 sequence reads: CASSVEQGSTEAFF. CDR3 DNA sequence: TGTGCCAGCAGCGTAGAACAGGGAAGTACTGAAGCTTTCTTT. The rearrangement joins TRBV9 to TRBJ1-1; a possible D gene is TRBD1 (6 bases). Germline values: CDR1 SGDLS, CDR2 YYNGEE. V lost 0 bases, J lost 5 bases, and 11 bases lay in between. The CDR3 consists of 14 residues.

The CDR3 DNA is TGTGCCAGCAAGCTAGCGGGGCACTACGAGCAGTACTTC. Its translation is CASKLAGHYEQYF. The chain joins TRBV2 to TRBJ2-7; 9 bases are shared with TRBD2. The V and J ends lost 7 bases and 3 bases, in that order; junction bases with no gene match: 4. CDR3 size: 13 residues. From germline, CDR1 is SNHLY and CDR2 FYNNEI.

With respect to this clone: At the DNA level, this CDR3 is encoded by other sequences in the same sample as well. This sequence joins TRBV27 and TRBJ1-2, with 7 bases that match TRBD1. Germline V lookup: CDR1 MNHEY, CDR2 SMNVEV (reference sequence). Germline trimming cut 3 bases from V and 7 bases from J; bases unmatched to any gene: 5. The CDR3 consists of 13 residues. The CDR3 sequence: CASSLEGAGGYTF. In nucleotides, the CDR3 is TGTGCCAGCAGTTTGGAGGGGGCCGGTGGCTACACCTTC.

This clone appeared a single time. This rearrangement joins TRBV21-1 to TRBJ1-1. TRBV21-1 corresponds to a pseudogene. This CDR3 has 13 amino acids. The CDR3 DNA sequence: TGTGCCAGCAGCAAAGGAGTGAACACTGAAGCTTTCTTT. This codes for CASSKGVNTEAFF.

The V call is TRBV7-8, the J call TRBJ2-1, with TRBD2 matching over 9 bases. The germline gives CDR1 SGHVS, CDR2 FQNEAQ. This CDR3 is 19 amino acids long. Germline trimming cut 2 bases from V and 5 bases from J; bases unmatched to any gene: 16. CDR3 region: CASSLLVAGALLLDNEQFF. The CDR3 DNA sequence: TGTGCCAGCAGCTTACTCGTAGCGGGAGCACTCTTACTAGACAATGAGCAGTTCTTC.

The V call is TRBV6-5, the J call TRBJ1-1, with TRBD1 matching over 9 bases. V dropped 0 bases and J dropped 4; count of bases not matched to a gene: 3. The CDR3 length is 15 residues. The germline gives CDR1 MNHEY, CDR2 SVGAGI. The chain's CDR3 is CASSYSVTGGTEAFF. CDR3 DNA sequence: TGTGCCAGCAGTTACTCTGTGACAGGGGGCACTGAAGCTTTCTTT.